This TCR beta chain was recovered during a study of blood T cell repertoires in COVID-19. As for the study in general: Researchers got acute and convalescent COVID-19 samples from the United States, Italy and Spain.

Looked up from germline, CDR1 is MNHEY and CDR2 is SMNVEV (reference sequence). This CDR3 comprises 16 residues. Trimming took 5 bases from V and 7 from J; bases not matched to a gene: 11. Libraries were prepared by immunoSEQ multiplex PCR; TCRdb keeps only in-frame clonotypes and omits some of them. The table records under 200,000 clones, roughly 70% of them present only once. The clonotype originates from a woman over 75 with acute or convalescent COVID-19. This sequence joins TRBV27 and TRBJ2-1; 10 nucleotides match TRBD2. The sequenced sample was peripheral blood. The CDR3 DNA reads as TGTGCCAGCAGTCGCCTAGCGGGAGCGGGGGGGAATGAGCAGTTCTTC. Translation: CASSRLAGAGGNEQFF.